This TCR beta chain appears in the sequencing data of a study of immune cell composition in non-small cell lung cancer. General study points: Adenocarcinomas with higher top tumour-associated clone frequency had more reactive TILs.

With respect to this clone: Its target is unknown.

The CDR3 totals 15 residues. Measured with immunoSEQ multiplex PCR; TCRdb has only the in-frame clones, and not every one. The table has thousands of clones, around 67% seen once. These data also featured in a second study, about CD4 T cells in lung cancer. That paper notes: Some patients had received nivolumab or pembrolizumab before giving blood. In vitro naive T-cell priming might explain some blood-derived responses.

This receptor was obtained from a human donor with non-small cell lung cancer. This chain joins TRBV21-1 and TRBJ2-3; the table names TRBD2, a call not compared with the DNA. TRBV21-1 constitutes a pseudogene. The sequencing input was lung tumor tissue. The CDR3 nucleotides are TGTGCCAGCATGCAGACTAGCGGATTCACAGATACGCAGTATTTT. Its translation: CASMQTSGFTDTQYF.